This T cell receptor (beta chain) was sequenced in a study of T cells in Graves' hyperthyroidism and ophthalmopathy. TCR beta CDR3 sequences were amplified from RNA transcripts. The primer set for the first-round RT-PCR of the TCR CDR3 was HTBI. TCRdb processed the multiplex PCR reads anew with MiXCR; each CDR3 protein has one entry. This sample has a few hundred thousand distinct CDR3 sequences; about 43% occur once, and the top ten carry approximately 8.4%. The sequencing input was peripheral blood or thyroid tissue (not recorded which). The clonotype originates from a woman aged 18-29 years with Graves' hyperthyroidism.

This chain's CDR3 is CASRGGGTGAGGTEAFF. CDR3 coding DNA: TGCGCCAGCCGCGGAGGAGGGACAGGGGCCGGGGGCACTGAAGCTTTCTTT. The chain uses TRBV5-1 and TRBJ1-1; 10 bases agree with TRBD1. Germline-derived CDR1 and CDR2 are SGHRS and YFSETQ. Trimming took 7 bases from V and 4 from J; bases not matched to a gene: 16. The CDR3 has 17 residues.